These T cell receptor beta chains were read from a single sample in a study of OX40 agonist ivuxolimab in advanced cancers. Only in-frame clones appear in the TCRdb table, and some are missing; sequencing was by immunoSEQ multiplex PCR. The sample shows around 83,000 clones, 88% of them seen only once. Material: CD4+ or CD8+ T cells sorted from blood, obtained in a trial of the OX40 agonist ivuxolimab. These TCRs come from an adult with an advanced solid tumor such as melanoma, head and neck, liver or kidney cancer. Both conserved end residues are part of each CDR3.

>TRBV2
CASRLLAGNDGYTF
>TRBV30
CAWSVPPNSYEQYF
>TRBV18
CASSPMANTEAFF
>TRBV5-4
CASSSETGGYTF
>TRBV2
CASSKNEQFF
>TRBV6-5
CASFSGTGDTEAFF
>TRBV21-1
CASSNISSGRPGKNIQYF
>TRBV6-5
CASSLRGQGGDIQYF
>TRBV29-1
CSAGTFQETQYF
>TRBV9
CASSFSGSSPSEQYF